The 26 T cell receptor beta chains listed next were all sequenced from one sample in a study of T cell responses to AZD1222 COVID-19 vaccine. Here immunoSEQ multiplex PCR was the method, and the copy in TCRdb shows in-frame clones only, minus some. The sample consists of about 140,000 clones, roughly 90% of them appearing once. The starting material was peripheral blood, obtained on day 0 of AZD1222 vaccination. These TCRs come from an adult in good health.

The chain joins TRBV4-2 to TRBJ1-1; D gene uncertain. V was clipped by 0 bases and J by 3 bases, with 14 bases between them. The CDR3 is 16 residues long. CDR1 is LGHNA, CDR2 YNFKEQ, per germline. The CDR3 region has the DNA TGTGCCAGCAGCCAAGAATTGCGGGTTAGTGACACTGAAGCTTTCTTT. Amino acid sequence: CASSQELRVSDTEAFF.

CDR3 region: CASAGGGNQPQHF. The CDR3 nucleotides read TGTGCTAGTGCAGGGGGAGGTAATCAGCCCCAGCATTTT. The J gene is TRBJ1-5, the V gene TRBV12-5, with 7 bases that match TRBD1. Looked up from germline, CDR1 is LGHNT and CDR2 is FRNRAP. This CDR3 contains 13 residues. The V gene end was trimmed by 7 bases and the J gene end by 4 bases; junction bases not matched to a gene: 4.

Turning to this clone: Here the CDR3 omits its conserved ending phenylalanine or tryptophan, so a read error is the likely source. The CDR3 region is CASRDGLPLTPYEQYL. DNA for the CDR3: TGTGCCAGCAGGGATGGACTACCTTTGACCCCCTACGAGCAGTACCTC. The chain is built from TRBV2 and TRBJ2-7; D is possibly TRBD2 (6 bases). With 6 bases removed from V and 2 bases from J, the gap between germline ends came to 20 bases. CDR3 length equals 16 residues. Germline V gives CDR1 SNHLY, CDR2 FYNNEI.

The chain links TRBV7-9 to TRBJ2-1; no definite D call. Trimming removed 2 bases from V and 5 bases from J, with 10 bases in between. Germline V gene sequence: CDR1 SEHNR, CDR2 FQNEAQ (reference sequence). There are 14 residues in the CDR3. The CDR3 region has the DNA TGTGCCAGCAGCTTAACGGCGCTGAACAATGAGCAGTTCTTC. Amino acids: CASSLTALNNEQFF.

The chain employs TRBV7-9 and TRBJ1-2, with 8 bases identical to TRBD1. Germline V gene data show CDR1 as SEHNR and CDR2 as FQNEAQ (reference sequence). This CDR3 has 15 amino acids. V lost 5 bases to trimming and J lost 5 bases; unmatched junction nucleotides: 10. In DNA form, the CDR3 reads TGTGCCAGCAGCCCCGGGACAGGAGCCCTTTATGGCTACACCTTC. Translated: CASSPGTGALYGYTF.

The chain recombines TRBV19 with TRBJ1-5; the match to TRBD1 covers 12 bases. The CDR3 spans 17 residues. Germline V gene data show CDR1 as LNHDA and CDR2 as SQIVND (reference sequence). Trimming removed 10 bases from V and 4 bases from J; junction bases left unmatched: 14. CDR3 in DNA: TGTGCCACCCTGAAGAAGGGGACAGGGGGCGGAAATCAGCCCCAGCATTTT. This encodes CATLKKGTGGGNQPQHF.

This clone was recorded once. The chain is built from TRBV7-9 and TRBJ2-5, with D tentatively TRBD1 (5 bases). V gave up 0 bases and J gave up 1 base, with 6 bases separating them. This CDR3 region has 14 residues. The V gene's germline CDR1 is SEHNR and CDR2 FQNEAQ (reference sequence). CDR3 protein: CASSLAGAQETQYF. The CDR3 DNA reads TGTGCCAGCAGCTTAGCAGGGGCCCAAGAGACCCAGTACTTC.

The CDR3: CASSRDRTGSPLHF. The CDR3, as DNA: TGTGCCAGCAGTCGGGACAGGACGGGCTCACCCCTCCACTTT. V and J are TRBV28 and TRBJ1-6; 8 nucleotides align to TRBD1. The CDR3 consists of 14 residues. The V gene's germline CDR1 is MDHEN and CDR2 SYDVKM. With 5 bases clipped from V and 10 bases from J, the junction kept 7 bases outside the gene matches.

This chain joins TRBV7-3 and TRBJ1-2; tentative D call: TRBD1 (6 bases). V lost 0 bases and J lost 0, with 8 bases in between. CDR3 length: 15 residues. Germline V gene lookup returns CDR1 SGHTA and CDR2 FQGTGA. The CDR3 coding sequence is TGTGCCAGCAGCTTAACAGGGGGGTCTAACTATGGCTACACCTTC. It encodes CASSLTGGSNYGYTF.

The chain combines TRBV7-2 with TRBJ2-7, with 7 bases identical to TRBD1. CDR3 length: 21 residues. V gave up 0 bases and J gave up 0 bases; unmatched junction bases: 20. Per the germline V gene, CDR1 is SGHTA and CDR2 is FQGNSA. The CDR3 protein is CASSLAPHATGKPNFSYEQYF. The CDR3 coding sequence is TGTGCCAGCAGCTTAGCCCCACACGCGACAGGGAAACCAAACTTCTCCTACGAGCAGTACTTC.

This clone was recorded a few times. CDR3 sequence reads: CASSPVPASTDTQYF. Here the CDR3 DNA reads TGTGCCAGCAGTCCTGTTCCGGCTAGCACAGATACGCAGTATTTT. This sequence joins TRBV6-4 and TRBJ2-3; no clear D. Trimming shortened V by 5 bases and J by 0 bases, and 12 bases separated the two germline ends. This CDR3 is built from 15 residues. Looked up from germline, CDR1 is MRHNA and CDR2 is SNTAGT.

V usage is TRBV6-5 and J usage is TRBJ2-1; 9 nucleotides agree with TRBD1. The CDR3 runs 15 residues. Germline trimming cut 6 bases from V and 2 bases from J; bases unmatched to any gene: 5. Per the germline V gene, CDR1 is MNHEY and CDR2 is SVGAGI. The CDR3 protein is CASSRTGGPYNEQFF. In DNA form, the CDR3 reads TGTGCCAGCAGCCGAACAGGGGGCCCCTACAATGAGCAGTTCTTC.

The chain combines TRBV12-3 or TRBV12-4 with TRBJ2-7, with D hard to call. Trimming took off 3 bases at V and 1 base at J, with 7 bases between the two ends. This CDR3 is 13 amino acids long. The CDR3 is CASSFPPSYEQYF. CDR3 in DNA: TGTGCCAGCAGTTTTCCTCCGTCCTACGAGCAGTACTTC.

CDR3 DNA sequence: TGTGCCAGCAGCTTAGCGCTAGCGGGAGGTGGAGCCGGGGAGCTGTTTTTT. This translates into CASSLALAGGGAGELFF. V gene TRBV11-1 combines with J gene TRBJ2-2; 11 bases are shared with TRBD2. V lost 0 bases, J lost 6 bases, and 6 bases stayed unmatched. The CDR3 length is 17 residues. CDR1 is SGHAT, CDR2 FQDESV, per germline (reference sequence).

The chain couples TRBV6-5 to TRBJ2-7, with D perhaps TRBD1 (5 bases). Germline CDR1 is MNHEY and CDR2 is SVGAGI. V dropped 6 bases and J dropped 2 bases, with 11 bases sitting between them. The CDR3 sequence is 13 residues long. This CDR3 reads CASSTLGAYEQYF. DNA for the CDR3: TGTGCCAGCAGCACGCTAGGGGCCTACGAGCAGTACTTC.

On this clone: At one of its ends the junction is not consistent with the germline gene, which may arise from a read error. The gene calls are TRBV6-5 and TRBJ1-3; TRBD1 aligns across 9 bases. There are 14 residues in the CDR3. The germline V gene encodes CDR1 MNHEY and CDR2 SVGAGI. This chain's CDR3 is CASTYLQGANTIYF. In nucleotides, the CDR3 is TGTGCCAGCACTTACCTACAGGGGGCAAACACCATATATTTT.

The V and J genes are TRBV5-6 and TRBJ1-5; 9 bases align to TRBD1. The V gene's germline CDR1 is SGHDT and CDR2 YYEEEE. V was clipped by 2 bases and J by 0 bases; unmatched bases: 0. This CDR3 spans 15 amino acids. The CDR3 region is CASSLQGASNQPQHF. CDR3 coding DNA: TGTGCCAGCAGCTTACAGGGGGCTAGCAATCAGCCCCAGCATTTT.

J is TRBJ2-5 and V is TRBV30; no clear D gene. CDR1 is GTSNPN and CDR2 is SVGIG in the germline V gene (reference sequence). V lost 0 bases, J lost 1 base, and 15 bases lay in between. This CDR3 is 16 amino acids long. The CDR3 sequence is CAWSVMGLTSQETQYF. CDR3 nucleotide sequence: TGTGCCTGGAGTGTAATGGGGTTGACAAGCCAAGAGACCCAGTACTTC.

The chain uses TRBV11-2 and TRBJ1-1, with a tentative D call TRBD1 (6 bases). This CDR3 comprises 14 residues. The germline V gene encodes CDR1 SGHAT and CDR2 FQNNGV. V was shortened by 1 base and J by 5 bases, with 11 bases between the two germline ends. Written as DNA, the CDR3 is TGTGCCAGCAGCTTAGCCAGGGGTTATACTGAAGCTTTCTTT. Translating it yields CASSLARGYTEAFF.

The rearrangement uses TRBV2 and TRBJ2-1; possible D gene TRBD1, 5 bases. Trimming took 6 bases from V and 3 from J, leaving 6 bases between them. This CDR3 comprises 12 residues. Germline loops: CDR1 SNHLY, CDR2 FYNNEI. The CDR3 sequence is CASRDSYNEQFF. CDR3 in DNA: TGTGCCAGCAGAGACAGCTACAATGAGCAGTTCTTC.

The rearrangement joins TRBV24-1 to TRBJ2-7; TRBD1 matches at 10 bases. V lost 4 bases to trimming and J lost 5 bases; unmatched junction nucleotides: 7. The CDR3 contains 15 residues. CDR1 and CDR2 (germline): KGHDR, SFDVKD. The CDR3 nucleotides are TGTGCCACCAGTGACCGGGACAGGGGAAGGAACGAGCAGTACTTC. It translates to CATSDRDRGRNEQYF.

The chain couples TRBV15 to TRBJ2-1; the D gene is possibly TRBD2 (6 bases). The ends were cut back, 2 bases at V and 4 bases at J, with 12 bases in the middle. CDR3 size: 15 residues. Germline-derived CDR1 and CDR2 are LNHNV and YYDKDF (reference sequence). The CDR3 nucleotides read TGTGCCACCAGCAGACACCGGGACTCGTACAATGAGCAGTTCTTC. This gives the protein CATSRHRDSYNEQFF.

This sequence joins TRBV28 and TRBJ1-5; perhaps TRBD1 as D (6 bases). This CDR3 spans 14 amino acids. Trimming took 6 bases from V and 7 from J, leaving 16 bases between them. CDR1 is MDHEN and CDR2 is SYDVKM in the germline V gene. CDR3 amino acids: CASRPGGQGQPQHF. The DNA of the CDR3 is TGTGCCAGCAGGCCTGGGGGGCAGGGGCAGCCCCAGCATTTT.

V gene TRBV5-1 combines with J gene TRBJ1-1; D is perhaps TRBD1 (5 bases). Germline V gene sequence: CDR1 SGHRS, CDR2 YFSETQ. The length of the CDR3 is 15 residues. V shed 1 base and J shed 4 bases, with 14 bases lying between them. The CDR3 region is CASSLQGGPSTEAFF. CDR3 DNA sequence: TGCGCCAGCAGCTTGCAGGGAGGCCCTAGCACTGAAGCTTTCTTT. The full variable domain, its missing parts supplied by reference TRBV5-1 and TRBJ1-1, is KAGVTQTPRYLIKTRGQQVTLSCSPISGHRSVSWYQQTPGQGLQFLFEYFSETQRNKGNFPGRFSGRQFSNSRSEMNVSTLELGDSALYLCASSLQGGPSTEAFFGQGTRLTVV.

V gene TRBV30 combines with J gene TRBJ2-3, with TRBD2 matching 10 bases. Trimming cost V 3 bases and J 5 bases; bases outside gene matches: 5. The CDR3 extends over 14 amino acids. Per germline, CDR1 GTSNPN and CDR2 SVGIG (reference sequence). As DNA, the CDR3 is TGTGCCTGGAGAAAAGCGGGAGGGCTAGATACGCAGTATTTT. Amino acids: CAWRKAGGLDTQYF.

The chain combines TRBV11-2 with TRBJ1-1; no clear D. The V gene lost 0 bases and the J gene lost 1 base, with 12 bases spanning the gap. The CDR3 runs 16 residues. CDR1 is SGHAT and CDR2 is FQNNGV in the germline V gene. CDR3 DNA sequence: TGTGCCAGCAGCTTAGATGAGGAGGGTACGAACACTGAAGCTTTCTTT. It is translated as CASSLDEEGTNTEAFF. Drawing the rest from reference TRBV11-2 and TRBJ1-1, the complete variable domain is EAGVAQSPRYKIIEKRQSVAFWCNPISGHATLYWYQQILGQGPKLLIQFQNNGVVDDSQLPKDRFSAERLKGVDSTLKIQPAKLEDSAVYLCASSLDEEGTNTEAFFGQGTRLTVV.